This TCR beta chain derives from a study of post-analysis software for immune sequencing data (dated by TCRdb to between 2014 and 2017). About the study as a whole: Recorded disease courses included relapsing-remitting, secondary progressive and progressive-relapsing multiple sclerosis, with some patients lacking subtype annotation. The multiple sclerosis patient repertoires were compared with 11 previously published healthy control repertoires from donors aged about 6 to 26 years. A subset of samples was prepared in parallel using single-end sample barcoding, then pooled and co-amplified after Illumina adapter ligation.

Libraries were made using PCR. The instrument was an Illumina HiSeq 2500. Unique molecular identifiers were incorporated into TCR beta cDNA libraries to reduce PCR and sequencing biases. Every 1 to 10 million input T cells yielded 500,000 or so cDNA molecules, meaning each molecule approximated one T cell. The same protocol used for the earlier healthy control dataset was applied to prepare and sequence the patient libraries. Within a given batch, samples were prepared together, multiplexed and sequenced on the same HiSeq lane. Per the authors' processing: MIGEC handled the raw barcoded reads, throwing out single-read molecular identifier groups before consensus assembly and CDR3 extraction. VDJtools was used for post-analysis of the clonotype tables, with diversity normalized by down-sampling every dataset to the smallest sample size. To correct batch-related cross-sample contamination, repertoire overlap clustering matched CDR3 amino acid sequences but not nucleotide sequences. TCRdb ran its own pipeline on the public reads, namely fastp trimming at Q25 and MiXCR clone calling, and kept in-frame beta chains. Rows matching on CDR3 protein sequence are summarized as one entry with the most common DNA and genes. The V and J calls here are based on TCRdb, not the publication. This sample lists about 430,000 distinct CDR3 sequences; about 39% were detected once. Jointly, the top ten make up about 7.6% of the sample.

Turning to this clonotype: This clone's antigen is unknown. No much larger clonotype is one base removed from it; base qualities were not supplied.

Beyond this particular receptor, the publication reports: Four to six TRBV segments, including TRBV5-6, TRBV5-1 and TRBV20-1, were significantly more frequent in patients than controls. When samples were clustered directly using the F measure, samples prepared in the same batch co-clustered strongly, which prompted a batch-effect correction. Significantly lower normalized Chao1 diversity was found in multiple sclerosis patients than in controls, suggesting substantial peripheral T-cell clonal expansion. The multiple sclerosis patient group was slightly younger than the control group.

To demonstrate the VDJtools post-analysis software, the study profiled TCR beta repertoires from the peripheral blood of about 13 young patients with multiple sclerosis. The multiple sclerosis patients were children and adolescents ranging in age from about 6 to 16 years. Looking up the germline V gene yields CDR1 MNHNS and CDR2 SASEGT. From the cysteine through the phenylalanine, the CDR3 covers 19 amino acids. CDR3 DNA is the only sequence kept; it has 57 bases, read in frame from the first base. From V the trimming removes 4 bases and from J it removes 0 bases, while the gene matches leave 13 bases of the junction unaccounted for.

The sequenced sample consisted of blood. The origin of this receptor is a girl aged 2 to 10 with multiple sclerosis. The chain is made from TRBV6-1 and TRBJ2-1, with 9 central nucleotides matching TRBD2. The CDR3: CASSGHHGLAGNSYNEQFF. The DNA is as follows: TGTGCCAGCAGTGGTCACCACGGGCTAGCGGGGAACTCCTACAATGAGCAGTTCTTC.